This T cell receptor (beta chain) comes out of a study of cytomegalovirus exposure and HLA in healthy donors. For the study at large: When 398 donors were genotyped, approximately 80% of them were found to fall in the Caucasian-associated ancestry cluster. Whole-study findings and limits: A missense variant in DCLRE1C was later tied to TCR beta V- and J-gene trimming. Later analysis revealed greater clonal expansion in HLA-associated TCR beta chains than in equally common others.

60 Vbeta and 13 Jbeta primers were used in PCR. Produced via immunoSEQ multiplex PCR; TCRdb's table is partial and in-frame only. The repertoire holds some 95,000 clones, around 77% seen once, with around 6.7% in the top ten. A word on this clone: Its target is unknown.

The sample comprised PBMCs. This clonotype was obtained from a man younger than 40 in good health and CMV-seronegative.

This CDR3 is CASSLTAGDGYTF. The DNA for the CDR3 is TGTGCCAGCAGCCTCACAGCAGGGGATGGCTACACCTTC. The chain couples TRBV7-3 to TRBJ1-2; D is possibly TRBD1 (6 bases). Germline assignment: CDR1 SGHTA and CDR2 FQGTGA. V lost 5 bases to trimming and J lost 6 bases, with 13 bases between them. This CDR3 comprises 13 residues.